This T cell receptor (beta chain) was found in a study of T cells in Graves' hyperthyroidism and ophthalmopathy. The TCR beta CDR3 regions underwent amplification using RNA transcripts as the source. HTBI primers were the set used in a first-round RT-PCR of the TCR CDR3. TCRdb fed the multiplex PCR reads into MiXCR, producing one record per CDR3 protein. There are more than 300,000 distinct CDR3 sequences in the sample; approximately 18% occur only once, and approximately 30% lies in the top ten. Findings and limits, study-wide: Ophthalmopathy was identified by the model a median around 6 months ahead of onset.

This clonotype was seen only a few times. The antigen remains undetermined. PBMCs stemmed from approximately 9.1 ml fresh peripheral blood. With 5 bases clipped from V and 4 bases from J, the junction kept 14 bases outside the gene matches. CDR3 length: 16 amino acids. CDR1 and CDR2 from the germline V gene are SGHVS and FQNEAQ. This rearrangement joins TRBV7-8 to TRBJ2-7; the match to TRBD1 covers 7 bases. Sequencing was carried out using blood. This clonotype was sampled from a woman aged 25 to 45 with Graves' hyperthyroidism that later progressed to Graves' ophthalmopathy. The CDR3 loop is CASSQRTGQDFYEQYF. The CDR3, as DNA: TGTGCCAGCAGCCAAAGGACAGGTCAAGACTTTTACGAGCAGTACTTC. Variable domain in full (rest from reference TRBV7-8 and TRBJ2-7): GAGVSQSPRYKVAKRGQDVALRCDPISGHVSLFWYQQALGQGPEFLTYFQNEAQLDKSGLPSDRFFAERPEGSVSTLKIQRTQQEDSAVYLCASSQRTGQDFYEQYFGPGTRLTVT.